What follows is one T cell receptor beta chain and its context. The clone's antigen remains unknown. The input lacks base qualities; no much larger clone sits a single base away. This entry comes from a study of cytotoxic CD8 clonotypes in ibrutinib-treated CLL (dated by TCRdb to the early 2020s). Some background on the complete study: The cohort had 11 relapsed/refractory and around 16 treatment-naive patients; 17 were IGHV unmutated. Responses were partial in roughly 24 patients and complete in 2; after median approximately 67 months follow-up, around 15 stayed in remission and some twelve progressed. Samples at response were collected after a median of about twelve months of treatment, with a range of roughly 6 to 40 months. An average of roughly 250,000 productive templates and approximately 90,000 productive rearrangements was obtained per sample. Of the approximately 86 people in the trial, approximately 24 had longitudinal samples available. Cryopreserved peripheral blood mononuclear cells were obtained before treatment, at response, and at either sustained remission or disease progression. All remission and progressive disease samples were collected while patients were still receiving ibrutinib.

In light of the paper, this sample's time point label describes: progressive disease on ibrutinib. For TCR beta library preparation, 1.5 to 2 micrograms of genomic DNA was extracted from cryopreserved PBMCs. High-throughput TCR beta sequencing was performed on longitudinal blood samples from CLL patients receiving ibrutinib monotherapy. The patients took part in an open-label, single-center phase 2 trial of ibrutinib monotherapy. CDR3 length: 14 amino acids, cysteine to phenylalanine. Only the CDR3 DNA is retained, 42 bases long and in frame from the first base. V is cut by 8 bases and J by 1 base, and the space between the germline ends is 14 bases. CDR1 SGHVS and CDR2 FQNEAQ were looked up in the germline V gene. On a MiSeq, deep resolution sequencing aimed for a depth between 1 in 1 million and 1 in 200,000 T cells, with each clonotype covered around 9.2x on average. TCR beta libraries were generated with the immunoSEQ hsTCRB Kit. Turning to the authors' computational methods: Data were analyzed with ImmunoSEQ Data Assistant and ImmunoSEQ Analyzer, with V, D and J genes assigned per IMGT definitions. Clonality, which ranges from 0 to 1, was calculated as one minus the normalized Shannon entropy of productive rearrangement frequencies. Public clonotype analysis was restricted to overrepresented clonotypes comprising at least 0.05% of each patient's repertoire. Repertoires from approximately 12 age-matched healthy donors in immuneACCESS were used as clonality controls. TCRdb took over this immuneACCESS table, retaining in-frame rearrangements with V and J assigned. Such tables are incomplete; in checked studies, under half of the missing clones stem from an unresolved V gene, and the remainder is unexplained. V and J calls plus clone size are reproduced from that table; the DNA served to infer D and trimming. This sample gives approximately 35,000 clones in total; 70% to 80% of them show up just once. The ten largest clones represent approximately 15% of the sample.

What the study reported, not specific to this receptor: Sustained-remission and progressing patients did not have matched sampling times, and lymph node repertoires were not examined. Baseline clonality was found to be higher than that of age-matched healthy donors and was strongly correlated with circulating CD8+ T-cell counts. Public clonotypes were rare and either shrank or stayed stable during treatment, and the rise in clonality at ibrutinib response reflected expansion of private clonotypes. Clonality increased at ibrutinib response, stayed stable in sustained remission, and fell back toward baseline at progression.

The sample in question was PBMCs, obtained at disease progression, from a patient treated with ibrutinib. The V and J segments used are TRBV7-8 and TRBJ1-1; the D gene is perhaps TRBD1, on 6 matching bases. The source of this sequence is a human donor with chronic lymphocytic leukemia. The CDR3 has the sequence CASFRTARNTEAFF. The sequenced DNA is TGTGCCAGCTTTAGGACAGCGCGGAACACTGAAGCTTTCTTT.